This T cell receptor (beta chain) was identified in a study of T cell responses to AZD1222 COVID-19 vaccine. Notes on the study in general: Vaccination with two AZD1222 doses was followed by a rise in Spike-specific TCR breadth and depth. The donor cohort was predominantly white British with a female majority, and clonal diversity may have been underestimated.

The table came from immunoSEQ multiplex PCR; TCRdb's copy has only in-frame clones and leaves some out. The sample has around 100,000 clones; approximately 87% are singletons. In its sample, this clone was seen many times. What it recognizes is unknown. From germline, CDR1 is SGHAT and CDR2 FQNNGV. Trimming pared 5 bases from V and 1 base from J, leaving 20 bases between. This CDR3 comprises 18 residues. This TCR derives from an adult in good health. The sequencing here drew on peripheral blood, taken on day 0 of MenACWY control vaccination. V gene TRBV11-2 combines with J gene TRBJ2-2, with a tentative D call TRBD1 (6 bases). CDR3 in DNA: TGTGCCAGCAGCCTCAACAGGGTTCGGCTACTGAACACCGGGGAGCTGTTTTTT. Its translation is CASSLNRVRLLNTGELFF.